Shown below are 8 T cell receptor beta chains from a single sample sequenced in a study of T cell repertoires in cytomegalovirus infection. TCRdb processed the reads anew with MiXCR; each CDR3 protein has one entry. The sample has a few hundred thousand distinct CDR3 sequences; roughly 15% are singletons. The sample was PBMCs. The receptors were gathered from a human donor in good health (CMV status not recorded). Some clones in this sample may be carry-over from other donors' samples.

The chain combines TRBV4-1 with TRBJ2-2; D not certain. CDR1 is MGHRA and CDR2 is YSYEKL in the germline V gene. Trimming removed 1 base from V and 8 bases from J, with 14 bases in between. The CDR3 extends over 15 amino acids. The CDR3 bases are TGCGCCAGCAGCCAAGTTACTTTCCTGTCAGGGGAGCTGTTTTTT. Protein: CASSQVTFLSGELFF.

This clonotype has only one observation. A read error is possible here, since a much larger clone lies one base away. This chain uses TRBV11-2 with TRBJ1-1; D ambiguous. This CDR3 region has 13 residues. V was shortened by 0 bases and J by 4 bases, with 6 bases between the two germline ends. Looked up from germline, CDR1 is SGHAT and CDR2 is FQNNGV. The chain's CDR3 is CASSLDPTTEAFF. Here the CDR3 DNA reads TGTGCCAGCAGCTTAGATCCGACCACTGAAGCTTTCTTT.

The rearrangement links TRBV5-4 to TRBJ2-2; 14 bases are shared with TRBD2. With V trimmed by 0 bases and J by 0 bases, 4 bases remained unmatched. Germline CDR1 and CDR2: SGHNT and YYREEE (reference sequence). CDR3 length: 19 amino acids. The CDR3 coding sequence is TGTGCCAGCAGCTTGGTAGGACTAGCGGGGGGCACGAACACCGGGGAGCTGTTTTTT. Encoded protein: CASSLVGLAGGTNTGELFF.

This clonotype appeared a few times. The V and J genes are TRBV10-3 and TRBJ1-2; D ambiguous. The CDR3 is 15 residues long. Per the germline V gene, CDR1 is ENHRY and CDR2 is SYGVKD. The germline V and J ends were trimmed by 6 bases and 8 bases, with 22 bases remaining between them. The CDR3 region is CAISPRERSTGGYTF. For the CDR3, the DNA is TGTGCCATCAGCCCCCGGGAGAGGAGCACGGGGGGCTACACCTTC.

J is TRBJ2-5 and V is TRBV12-3 or TRBV12-4; TRBD1 matches at 8 bases. Trimming at V came to 6 bases and at J to 1 base, leaving 7 bases not matched to a gene. The CDR3 consists of 15 residues. The CDR3 sequence: CASSYLGQGQETQYF. CDR3 DNA: TGTGCCAGCAGCTACCTTGGACAGGGCCAAGAGACCCAGTACTTC.

This clonotype was observed a handful of times. The rearrangement links TRBV2 to TRBJ1-6; 10 nucleotides match TRBD1. The V segment lost 8 bases and the J segment 9 bases; nucleotides outside the gene matches: 10. Germline assignment: CDR1 SNHLY and CDR2 FYNNEI. CDR3 length equals 15 residues. The CDR3 protein is CASLMDRGFGSPLHF. Here the CDR3 DNA reads TGTGCCAGCCTAATGGACAGGGGGTTCGGTTCACCCCTCCACTTT. Full variable domain (outside the CDR3, taken from reference TRBV2 and TRBJ1-6): EPEVTQTPSHQVTQMGQEVILRCVPISNHLYFYWYRQILGQKVEFLVSFYNNEISEKSEIFDDQFSVERPDGSNFTLKIRSTKLEDSAMYFCASLMDRGFGSPLHFGNGTRLTVT.

This clonotype was recorded at least ten times. This CDR3 is CASSIRTAMNTEAFF. The DNA of the CDR3 is TGTGCCAGCAGTATCCGGACAGCGATGAACACTGAAGCTTTCTTT. This chain links TRBV12-3 or TRBV12-4 with TRBJ1-1; TRBD1 might be the D (6 bases). Deletions cut 5 bases from V and 0 bases from J, with 13 bases between. There are 15 residues in the CDR3.

This chain joins TRBV5-4 and TRBJ2-7; a weak D match, TRBD1 (8 bases). CDR3 length equals 13 residues. Trimming took off 8 bases at V and 6 bases at J, with 18 bases between the two ends. CDR1 is SGHNT, CDR2 YYREEE, per germline (reference sequence). CDR3 region: CASSIQGEGEQYF. The CDR3 nucleotides are TGTGCCAGTAGTATACAGGGGGAGGGCGAGCAGTACTTC.